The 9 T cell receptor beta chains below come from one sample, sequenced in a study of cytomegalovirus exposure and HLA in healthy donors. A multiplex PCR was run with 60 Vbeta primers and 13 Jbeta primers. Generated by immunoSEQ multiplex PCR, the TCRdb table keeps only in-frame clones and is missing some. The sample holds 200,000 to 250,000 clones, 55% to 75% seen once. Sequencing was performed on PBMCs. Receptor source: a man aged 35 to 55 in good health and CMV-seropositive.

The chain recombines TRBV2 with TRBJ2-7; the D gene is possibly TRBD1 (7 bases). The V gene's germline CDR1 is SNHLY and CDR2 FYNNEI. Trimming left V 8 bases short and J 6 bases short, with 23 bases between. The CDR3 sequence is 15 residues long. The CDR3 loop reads CASPPLTGTFGEQYF. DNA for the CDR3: TGTGCCAGCCCCCCTTTGACAGGGACTTTTGGCGAGCAGTACTTC.

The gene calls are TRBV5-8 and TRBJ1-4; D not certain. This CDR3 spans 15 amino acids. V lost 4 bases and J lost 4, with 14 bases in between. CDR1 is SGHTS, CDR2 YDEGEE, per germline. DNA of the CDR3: TGTGCCAGCAGCAGCTACCGGGAGAGTAATGAAAAACTGTTTTTT. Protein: CASSSYRESNEKLFF. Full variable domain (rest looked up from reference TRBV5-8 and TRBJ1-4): EAGVTQSPTHLIKTRGQQATLRCSPISGHTSVYWYQQALGLGLQFLLWYDEGEERNRGNFPPRFSGRQFPNYSSELNVNALELEDSALYLCASSSYRESNEKLFFGSGTQLSVL.

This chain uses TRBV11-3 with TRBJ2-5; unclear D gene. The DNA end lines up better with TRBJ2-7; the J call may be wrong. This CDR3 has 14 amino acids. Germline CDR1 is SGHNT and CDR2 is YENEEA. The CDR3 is CASSPAQAPYEQYF. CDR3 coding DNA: TGTGCCAGCAGCCCGGCCCAGGCCCCTTACGAGCAGTACTTC.

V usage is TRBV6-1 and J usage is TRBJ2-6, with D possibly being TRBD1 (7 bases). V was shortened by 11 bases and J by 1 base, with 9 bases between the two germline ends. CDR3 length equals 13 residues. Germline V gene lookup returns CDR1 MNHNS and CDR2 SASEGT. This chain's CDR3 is CAPGGSGANVLTF. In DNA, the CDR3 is TGTGCCCCAGGGGGGTCTGGGGCCAACGTCCTGACTTTC.

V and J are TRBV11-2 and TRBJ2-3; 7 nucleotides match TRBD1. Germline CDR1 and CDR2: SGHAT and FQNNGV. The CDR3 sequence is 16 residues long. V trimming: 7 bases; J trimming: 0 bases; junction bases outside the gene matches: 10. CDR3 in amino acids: CASNLLPGGSTDTQYF. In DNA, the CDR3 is TGTGCCAGCAACCTCCTCCCAGGGGGAAGCACAGATACGCAGTATTTT.

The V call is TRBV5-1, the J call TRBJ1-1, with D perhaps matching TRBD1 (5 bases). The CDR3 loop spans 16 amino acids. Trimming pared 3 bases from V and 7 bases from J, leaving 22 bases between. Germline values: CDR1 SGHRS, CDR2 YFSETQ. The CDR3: CASSWGGSGADFEAFF. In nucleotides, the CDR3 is TGCGCCAGCAGCTGGGGGGGTTCTGGGGCAGACTTTGAAGCTTTCTTT.

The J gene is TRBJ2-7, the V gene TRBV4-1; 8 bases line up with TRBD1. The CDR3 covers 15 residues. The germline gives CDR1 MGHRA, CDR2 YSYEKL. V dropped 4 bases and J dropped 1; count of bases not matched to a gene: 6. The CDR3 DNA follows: TGCGCCAGCAGCCGGACAGGGCCGGAATCCTACGAGCAGTACTTC. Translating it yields CASSRTGPESYEQYF.

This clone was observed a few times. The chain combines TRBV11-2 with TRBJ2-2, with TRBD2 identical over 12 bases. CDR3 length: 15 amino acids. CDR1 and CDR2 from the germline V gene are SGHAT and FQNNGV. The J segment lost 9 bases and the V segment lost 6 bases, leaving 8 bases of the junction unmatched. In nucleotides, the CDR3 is TGTGCCAGCAGTTATCTAGCGGGGGGGCCCCGGGAGCTGTTTTTT. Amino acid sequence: CASSYLAGGPRELFF.

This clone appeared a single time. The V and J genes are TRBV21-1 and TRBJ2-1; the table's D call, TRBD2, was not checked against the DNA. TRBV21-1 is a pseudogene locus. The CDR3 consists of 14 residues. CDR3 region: CASSRRGPGDEQFF. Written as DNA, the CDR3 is TGTGCCAGCAGCAGAAGGGGTCCGGGGGATGAGCAGTTCTTC.